This entry is about one T cell receptor (beta chain). Its antigen is still unknown. Trimming took 9 bases from V and 7 from J, leaving 15 bases between them. The CDR3 is 13 amino acids. This record comes from a study of T cell responses to AZD1222 COVID-19 vaccine. General observations from the study: Only a handful of individuals given AZD1222 were seropositive at baseline. Repertoires were sampled only after the peak T cell response. Donor demographics were predominantly white British with a female majority; clonal diversity may be underestimated. Across the whole spike, CD4 TCRs peaked at regions 160-218 and 743-854.

Generated by immunoSEQ multiplex PCR, the TCRdb table keeps only in-frame clones and is missing some. The table lists 95,000 to 150,000 clones, around 82% of them singletons, with over 5% in the top ten. J is TRBJ2-2 and V is TRBV12-3 or TRBV12-4, with D perhaps TRBD1 (5 bases). The sequenced sample was peripheral blood, obtained on day 0 of AZD1222 vaccination. The source of this sequence is an adult in good health. In nucleotides, the CDR3 is TGTGCCAGTAAACTCCAGGGCATCGGGGAGCTGTTTTTT. It is translated as CASKLQGIGELFF.